This T cell receptor (beta chain) comes out of a study of post-analysis software for immune sequencing data (dated by TCRdb to 2015 to 2017). Background on the whole study: The recorded disease courses included relapsing-remitting, secondary progressive and progressive-relapsing multiple sclerosis, and some patients had no subtype annotation. The patient repertoires were set against 10 to 11 previously published healthy control repertoires from donors whose ages ranged from roughly 6 to 26 years. A subset of samples was prepared in parallel using single-end sample barcoding, then pooled and co-amplified after Illumina adapter ligation. Overall study outcomes, separate from this receptor: Direct clustering with F measure showed strong co-clustering of samples prepared in the same batch, prompting a batch-effect correction. The multiple sclerosis patient group was slightly younger than the control group. Compared with controls, multiple sclerosis patients had significantly lower normalized Chao1 diversity, a finding suggesting substantial peripheral T-cell clonal expansion. Four or five TRBV segments, including TRBV5-6, TRBV5-1 and TRBV20-1, were significantly more frequent in patients than controls.

Relative to germline, V is missing 5 bases and J is missing 1 base, with 6 bases of the junction outside any gene match. CDR1 and CDR2 are read off the germline V gene as SGHAT and FQNNGV. Spanning cysteine to phenylalanine, the CDR3 consists of 15 amino acids. The DNA shown is the 45-base CDR3, in frame from base 1. Library preparation was by PCR. For sequencing, an Illumina HiSeq 2500 was employed. To reduce PCR and sequencing biases, unique molecular identifiers were incorporated into the TCR beta cDNA libraries. Per 1 to 10 million input T cells, 500,000 or so cDNA molecules were obtained, such that each molecule approximated one T cell. The patient libraries were prepared and sequenced using the same protocol as the earlier healthy control dataset. Within a given batch, samples were prepared together, multiplexed and sequenced on the same HiSeq lane. Regarding the original processing steps: Raw barcoded reads were processed with MIGEC, discarding single-read molecular identifier groups before consensus assembly and CDR3 extraction. Clonotype tables were post-analysed with VDJtools, and diversity was normalized by down-sampling all datasets to the smallest sample size. Repertoire overlap clustering matched CDR3 amino acid but not nucleotide sequences to correct batch-related cross-sample contamination. TCRdb handled the public reads itself, with Q25 trimming in fastp and clone calling in MiXCR, and kept productive beta chains. Identical CDR3 protein sequences are pooled into one entry, listed with their most common genes and DNA. For this entry, the V and J calls and clone size follow TCRdb and not the study's own pipeline. The sample yields fewer than 850,000 distinct CDR3 sequences; 25% to 30% were counted once. The ten largest make up 0.55% to 0.65% of the sample.

To demonstrate the VDJtools post-analysis software, TCR beta repertoires were profiled from the peripheral blood of about 13 young patients with multiple sclerosis. The multiple sclerosis patients were children and adolescents ranging in age from 6 to 15 years. Concerning this clonotype itself: Its antigen is unknown. Base quality data are lacking; no much larger clone is found one base away.

The source of this sequence is a girl aged 5-17 years with multiple sclerosis. The source material was blood. The sequence is built from TRBV11-2 and TRBJ2-7, with 9 bases in between that match TRBD2. The nucleotide sequence reads as follows: TGTGCCAGCAGCCCTGCTAGCGGGATATCCTACGAGCAGTACTTC. Its amino acids are CASSPASGISYEQYF.